A single sample is the source of the 10 T cell receptor beta chains below, sequenced in a study of T cell responses to AZD1222 COVID-19 vaccine. Method: immunoSEQ multiplex PCR; TCRdb's copy keeps in-frame clones and lacks some. The sample lists about 81,000 clones, 85% to 95% occurring once. This specimen consisted of peripheral blood, obtained 28 days after the second AZD1222 dose. The receptors shown here come from an adult who received the AZD1222 COVID-19 vaccine.

V is TRBV6-5 and J is TRBJ1-5; the D gene is possibly TRBD1 (5 bases). CDR1 is MNHEY, CDR2 SVGAGI, per germline. V shed 4 bases and J shed 6 bases, with 16 bases lying between them. The CDR3 length is 15 residues. CDR3 coding DNA: TGTGCCAGCAGTTCGGGACGACCCATTTTTCAGCCCCAGCATTTT. As protein: CASSSGRPIFQPQHF.

The chain combines TRBV23-1 with TRBJ2-5; a weak D match, TRBD2 (6 bases). TRBV23-1 is placed among ORFs of uncertain function. Trimming left V 8 bases short and J 5 bases short, with 15 bases between. The CDR3 covers 13 residues. The CDR3 DNA reads TGCGCCAGCGGTTACCGGGACTGGGAGACCCAGTACTTC. It yields the protein CASGYRDWETQYF.

This clone was picked up one time. The chain links TRBV15 to TRBJ2-1, with a weak D call TRBD1 (5 bases). Between the trimmed V and J ends, which lost 8 bases and 3 bases, there was a span of 14 bases. Per the germline V gene, CDR1 is LNHNV and CDR2 is YYDKDF (reference sequence). This CDR3 is built from 14 residues. CDR3 sequence (DNA): TGTGCCACCGCCAAAGTCAGGGACTACAATGAGCAGTTCTTC. Protein product: CATAKVRDYNEQFF. Filled out from reference TRBV15 and TRBJ2-1, the complete variable domain reads DAMVIQNPRYQVTQFGKPVTLSCSQTLNHNVMYWYQQKSSQAPKLLFHYYDKDFNNEADTPDNFQSRRPNTSFCFLDIRSPGLGDTAMYLCATAKVRDYNEQFFGPGTRLTVL.

The chain is built from TRBV25-1 and TRBJ1-2, with TRBD1 identical over 9 bases. J was trimmed by 2 bases and V by 6 bases; bases with no gene match: 7. Germline V gives CDR1 MGHDK, CDR2 SYGVNS. The CDR3 covers 15 residues. The CDR3 protein is CASRGPGQGNYGYTF. The CDR3 coding sequence is TGTGCCAGCAGAGGGCCGGGACAGGGAAACTATGGCTACACCTTC.

The chain couples TRBV7-2 to TRBJ2-2; TRBD1 is a possible D gene (6 bases). The V gene lost 3 bases and the J gene lost 0 bases, with 11 bases spanning the gap. Germline V gene data show CDR1 as SGHTA and CDR2 as FQGNSA. The CDR3 is 16 amino acids. CDR3 region: CASSLSGHPNTGELFF. In DNA form, the CDR3 reads TGTGCCAGCAGCTTGTCGGGACACCCGAACACCGGGGAGCTGTTTTTT. Full variable domain (missing parts from reference TRBV7-2 and TRBJ2-2): GAGVSQSPSNKVTEKGKDVELRCDPISGHTALYWYRQSLGQGLEFLIYFQGNSAPDKSGLPSDRFSAERTGGSVSTLTIQRTQQEDSAVYLCASSLSGHPNTGELFFGEGSRLTVL.

The V gene is TRBV20-1, the J gene TRBJ1-4, with D unclear. This CDR3 region has 12 residues. The germline V gene encodes CDR1 DFQATT and CDR2 SNEGSKA (reference sequence). V shed 3 bases and J shed 0 bases, with 2 bases lying between them. CDR3 DNA: TGCAGTGCTAGTTCAACTAATGAAAAACTGTTTTTT. The encoded protein is CSASSTNEKLFF.

J is TRBJ2-3 and V is TRBV19; 7 positions agree with TRBD2. This CDR3 contains 14 residues. V was pared by 5 bases and J by 2 bases, with 4 bases of the junction left unmatched. CDR1 is LNHDA and CDR2 is SQIVND in the germline V gene (reference sequence). In DNA, the CDR3 is TGTGCCAGTAGTTCAAGCGGGGACACAGATACGCAGTATTTT. Amino acid sequence: CASSSSGDTDTQYF. The whole variable domain, remainder taken from reference TRBV19 and TRBJ2-3, is DGGITQSPKYLFRKEGQNVTLSCEQNLNHDAMYWYRQDPGQGLRLIYYSQIVNDFQKGDIAEGYSVSREKKESFPLTVTSAQKNPTAFYLCASSSSGDTDTQYFGPGTRLTVL.

The V call is TRBV13, the J call TRBJ2-1, with D maybe TRBD1 (6 bases). Germline assignment: CDR1 PRHDT and CDR2 FYEKMQ (reference sequence). The CDR3 contains 20 residues. Trimming shortened V by 5 bases and J by 4 bases, and 30 bases separated the two germline ends. The CDR3: CASSPIRDTDSSSKYNEQFF. CDR3 coding DNA: TGTGCCAGCAGCCCAATCCGGGACACTGACTCCTCTTCCAAATACAATGAGCAGTTCTTC.

The chain is built from TRBV2 and TRBJ1-2; weak D call: TRBD1 (5 bases). This CDR3 is built from 13 residues. The ends were cut back, 2 bases at V and 4 bases at J, with 8 bases in the middle. CDR1 is SNHLY, CDR2 FYNNEI, per germline. As DNA, the CDR3 is TGTGCCAGCAGTGAAAGGGGTAGCTATGGCTACACCTTC. Its translation is CASSERGSYGYTF.

The genes are TRBV9 and TRBJ2-1; maybe TRBD1 (6 bases). V lost 4 bases and J 7 bases, leaving 18 bases between the germline ends. The CDR3 is made up of 15 amino acids. Germline V CDR1 and CDR2: SGDLS, YYNGEE. CDR3 nucleotides: TGTGCCAGCAGCTCCACCGGGGACAACTGGAATGAGCAGTTCTTC. It is translated as CASSSTGDNWNEQFF.